The 13 T cell receptor beta chains below all came from one sample that was sequenced in a study of shared clonotypes between healthy human individuals. Libraries were prepared by immunoSEQ multiplex PCR; TCRdb keeps only in-frame clonotypes and omits some of them. The data show 2,500,000 or so clones, 85% to 95% seen once. Sequencing was performed on naive CD4+ T cells from PBMCs. The sample's subset: CD45RA+ positively selected. The source is a man aged 18 to 29 in good health. Some clones in this sample may be carry-over from other donors' samples.

Only one count was recorded for this clone. This chain links TRBV6-5 with TRBJ2-1; D is ambiguous. This CDR3 region has 12 residues. V shed 2 bases and J shed 6 bases, with 5 bases lying between them. CDR1 and CDR2 (germline): MNHEY, SVGAGI. CDR3 loop: CASSYGPNEQFF. Here the CDR3 DNA reads TGTGCCAGCAGTTACGGTCCCAATGAGCAGTTCTTC.

V gene TRBV11-2 combines with J gene TRBJ2-7; TRBD2 might be the D (6 bases). V was pared by 1 base and J by 3 bases, with 16 bases between. From germline, CDR1 is SGHAT and CDR2 FQNNGV. The CDR3 covers 16 residues. The CDR3 DNA reads as TGTGCCAGCAGCTTAGGTCCATCGGGAGTGCGCTACGAGCAGTACTTC. Its translation is CASSLGPSGVRYEQYF. The full variable domain, completed using reference TRBV11-2 and TRBJ2-7, is EAGVAQSPRYKIIEKRQSVAFWCNPISGHATLYWYQQILGQGPKLLIQFQNNGVVDDSQLPKDRFSAERLKGVDSTLKIQPAKLEDSAVYLCASSLGPSGVRYEQYFGPGTRLTVT.

About this clone: Other DNA variants within this sample encode the same CDR3. This chain uses TRBV28 with TRBJ2-5; no clear D gene. The CDR3 covers 11 residues. Germline assignment: CDR1 MDHEN and CDR2 SYDVKM. Trimming stripped 3 bases from V and 5 bases from J, with 4 bases between. CDR3 sequence (DNA): TGTGCCAGCAGTTTTAGGGAGACCCAGTACTTC. Protein sequence: CASSFRETQYF.

The V and J genes are TRBV28 and TRBJ1-4; D ambiguous. The CDR3 spans 12 residues. The V gene lost 2 bases and the J gene lost 6 bases, with 4 bases spanning the gap. The germline V gene has CDR1 MDHEN and CDR2 SYDVKM. The CDR3 nucleotides are TGTGCCAGCAGTTTAGTGGATGAAAAACTGTTTTTT. It translates to CASSLVDEKLFF.

V and J are TRBV7-2 and TRBJ2-7, with 7 positions matching TRBD1. With 0 bases clipped from V and 0 bases from J, the junction kept 5 bases outside the gene matches. The CDR3 runs 16 residues. Looked up from germline, CDR1 is SGHTA and CDR2 is FQGNSA. The CDR3 coding sequence is TGTGCCAGCAGCTTAGCGGGACAGATCAGCTCCTACGAGCAGTACTTC. As protein: CASSLAGQISSYEQYF.

The CDR3: CASSPGEGGNEKLFF. The CDR3 coding sequence is TGTGCCAGCAGCCCCGGAGAAGGGGGCAATGAAAAACTGTTTTTT. The gene calls are TRBV7-3 and TRBJ1-4, with 7 bases fitting TRBD1. The CDR3 extends over 15 amino acids. Germline V CDR1 and CDR2: SGHTA, FQGTGA. V trimming: 5 bases; J trimming: 5 bases; junction bases outside the gene matches: 8.

In regard to this clone: This same CDR3 is encoded by further DNA sequences in the sample. The CDR3 loop reads CASSDRGPGGYTF. The CDR3 coding sequence is TGTGCCAGCAGTGATCGGGGGCCTGGTGGCTACACCTTC. The genes are TRBV2 and TRBJ1-2, with D possibly matching TRBD1 (6 bases). The V end lost 3 bases, the J end lost 7 bases, and 12 bases lay between the germline ends. This CDR3 region has 13 residues. Germline V lookup: CDR1 SNHLY, CDR2 FYNNEI.

The chain combines TRBV6-6 with TRBJ1-1, with no clear D. Germline V gene lookup returns CDR1 MNHNY and CDR2 SVGAGI (reference sequence). The CDR3 is 12 residues long. V was pared by 2 bases and J by 3 bases, with 4 bases between. CDR3 residues: CASSYEDTEAFF. The CDR3 DNA reads as TGTGCCAGCAGTTACGAGGACACTGAAGCTTTCTTT.

J is TRBJ1-2 and V is TRBV28, with D unclear. Trimming took off 6 bases at V and 8 bases at J, with 7 bases between the two ends. The germline V gene encodes CDR1 MDHEN and CDR2 SYDVKM. This CDR3 has 10 amino acids. The CDR3 loop is CASRPGGYTF. CDR3 DNA sequence: TGTGCCAGCAGACCGGGAGGCTACACCTTC.

The J gene is TRBJ1-4, the V gene TRBV7-9; D might be TRBD1 (5 bases). Trimming shortened V by 0 bases and J by 8 bases, and 13 bases separated the two germline ends. This CDR3 has 15 residues. Germline CDR1 and CDR2: SEHNR and FQNEAQ (reference sequence). CDR3 in DNA: TGTGCCAGCAGCTTAGCGGTGGGGCGGTGGGAAAAACTGTTTTTT. It encodes CASSLAVGRWEKLFF. Drawing the rest from reference TRBV7-9 and TRBJ1-4, the complete variable domain is DTGVSQNPRHKITKRGQNVTFRCDPISEHNRLYWYRQTLGQGPEFLTYFQNEAQLEKSRLLSDRFSAERPKGSFSTLEIQRTEQGDSAMYLCASSLAVGRWEKLFFGSGTQLSVL.

The chain couples TRBV6-1 to TRBJ2-7; TRBD1 is a possible D gene (5 bases). The germline V gene has CDR1 MNHNS and CDR2 SASEGT. Trimming left V 0 bases short and J 3 bases short, with 15 bases between. CDR3 length: 16 amino acids. The CDR3 region has the DNA TGTGCCAGCAGTGAAGCGTCGGCAGGGCTCGGCTACGAGCAGTACTTC. Translation gives CASSEASAGLGYEQYF.

The chain has TRBV5-4 and TRBJ2-3; D unresolved. V was cut by 6 bases and J by 4 bases, with 6 bases left in between. The CDR3 totals 11 residues. The germline gives CDR1 SGHNT, CDR2 YYREEE (reference sequence). The CDR3 region is CASMAADTQYF. The CDR3 nucleotides are TGTGCCAGCATGGCGGCAGATACGCAGTATTTT. The full variable domain, with the rest looked up from reference TRBV5-4 and TRBJ2-3, is ETGVTQSPTHLIKTRGQQVTLRCSSQSGHNTVSWYQQALGQGPQFIFQYYREEENGRGNFPPRFSGLQFPNYSSELNVNALELDDSALYLCASMAADTQYFGPGTRLTVL.

The genes are TRBV6-6 and TRBJ2-1, with D perhaps being TRBD1 or TRBD2 (5 bases each). Germline V gene lookup returns CDR1 MNHNY and CDR2 SVGAGI (reference sequence). With 8 bases removed from V and 5 bases from J, the gap between germline ends came to 16 bases. The CDR3 contains 14 residues. The CDR3 loop is CASHTGPTHNEQFF. Here the CDR3 DNA reads TGTGCCAGCCACACGGGGCCCACCCACAATGAGCAGTTCTTC.